The 10 T cell receptor beta chains below all came from one sample that was sequenced in a study of cytomegalovirus exposure and HLA in healthy donors. In the PCR, 60 Vbeta and 13 Jbeta primers were used. The protocol was immunoSEQ multiplex PCR, while the TCRdb copy is restricted to in-frame clones and leaves out a portion. The table shows around 91,000 clones, with 78% occurring only once. Material for sequencing was PBMCs. The receptors were gathered from a male donor in good health and CMV-seropositive.

The chain has TRBV9 and TRBJ1-4; 7 bases line up with TRBD1. The CDR3 runs to 15 residues. From germline, CDR1 is SGDLS and CDR2 YYNGEE. The V segment lost 3 bases and the J segment 0 bases; nucleotides outside the gene matches: 2. CDR3 DNA: TGTGCCAGCAGCGCTACAGGGGCAACTAATGAAAAACTGTTTTTT. Its protein is CASSATGATNEKLFF.

V and J are TRBV11-2 and TRBJ1-1; D possibly corresponds to TRBD1 (6 bases). With 5 bases removed from V and 9 bases from J, the gap between germline ends came to 16 bases. CDR1 is SGHAT, CDR2 FQNNGV, per germline. The CDR3 is 13 amino acids. CDR3 amino acids: CASSDTGRGQAFF. CDR3 coding DNA: TGTGCCAGCAGCGATACAGGGAGGGGTCAAGCTTTCTTT.

The V gene is TRBV19, the J gene TRBJ2-1; 13 nucleotides match TRBD2. This CDR3 region has 13 residues. J was trimmed by 10 bases and V by 8 bases; bases with no gene match: 5. CDR1 LNHDA and CDR2 SQIVND come from the germline V gene (reference sequence). CDR3 residues: CASELAGGYEQFF. CDR3 nucleotide sequence: TGTGCCAGTGAACTAGCGGGAGGGTACGAGCAGTTCTTC.

This sequence joins TRBV19 and TRBJ2-3; D remains ambiguous. CDR1 and CDR2 (germline): LNHDA, SQIVND (reference sequence). The ends were cut back, 4 bases at V and 1 base at J, with 9 bases in the middle. The CDR3 runs to 14 residues. CDR3 sequence: CASSSTRGTDTQYF. In DNA, the CDR3 is TGTGCCAGTAGTAGCACCCGCGGCACAGATACGCAGTATTTT.

V gene TRBV29-1 combines with J gene TRBJ2-7, with a tentative D call TRBD2 (6 bases). The CDR3 length is 14 residues. Trimming removed 5 bases from V and 5 bases from J, with 19 bases in between. The germline gives CDR1 SQVTM, CDR2 ANQGSEA. CDR3 region: CSVWDQASAHEQYF. The DNA of the CDR3 is TGCAGCGTTTGGGACCAGGCTAGCGCACACGAGCAGTACTTC.

A few counts support this clone. The CDR3 spells CASSAGTANEKLFF. Written as DNA, the CDR3 is TGCGCCAGCAGCGCCGGGACTGCAAATGAAAAACTGTTTTTT. The chain recombines TRBV5-1 with TRBJ1-4; a possible D gene is TRBD1 (5 bases). The CDR3 totals 14 residues. The germline V and J ends were trimmed by 4 bases and 5 bases, with 12 bases remaining between them. Per germline, CDR1 SGHRS and CDR2 YFSETQ.

The chain links TRBV18 to TRBJ1-1; D perhaps matches TRBD1 (6 bases). The V gene lost 1 base and the J gene lost 1 base, with 10 bases spanning the gap. The V gene's germline CDR1 is KGHSH and CDR2 LQKENI. CDR3 length equals 15 residues. Here the CDR3 DNA reads TGTGCCAGCTCACCACGAGGCAGGGGGAACACTGAAGCTTTCTTT. It is translated as CASSPRGRGNTEAFF.

J is TRBJ2-4 and V is TRBV4-3, with TRBD1 matching over 8 bases. Trimming at V came to 1 base and at J to 1 base, leaving 3 bases not matched to a gene. This CDR3 region has 16 residues. Germline loops: CDR1 LGHNA, CDR2 YSLEER. The CDR3 DNA sequence: TGCGCCAGCAGCCAAGTTGGACAGGGCGCCAAAAACATTCAGTACTTC. As protein: CASSQVGQGAKNIQYF.

The chain recombines TRBV6-1 with TRBJ2-2; 7 bases fit TRBD1. V lost 6 bases to trimming and J lost 2 bases; unmatched junction nucleotides: 6. The V gene's germline CDR1 is MNHNS and CDR2 SASEGT. The CDR3 covers 15 residues. DNA for the CDR3: TGTGCCAGCAGCACGGACAGGTCTAACACCGGGGAGCTGTTTTTT. This gives the protein CASSTDRSNTGELFF.

The CDR3 DNA sequence: TGCGCCAGCAGCAGCACGGGAGTATCTGCCAATGAGCAGTTCTTC. Protein: CASSSTGVSANEQFF. The gene calls are TRBV5-1 and TRBJ2-1, with a weak D call TRBD2 (6 bases). This CDR3 has 15 residues. Trimming took off 4 bases at V and 6 bases at J, with 17 bases between the two ends. Germline CDR1 SGHRS, CDR2 YFSETQ.